This paragraph covers one TCR beta chain sequence. Its antigen is as yet unknown. The sample originates from a study of blood T cells in healthy people across ages. Study conclusions and caveats: Roughly linear age-related decline in beta diversity appeared, significant by age approximately 40. Unsorted PBMC input precluded a conclusive naive versus antigen-experienced comparison.

It was with a sample-barcoded 5' primer and a J-beta primer mix that a second PCR of about 6 to 12 cycles was run. MiXCR was run by TCRdb on the 5' RACE reads, yielding one entry per CDR3 protein. Here the sample spans 850,000 to 1,000,000 distinct CDR3 sequences, about 48% being singletons. The ends lost 1 base at V and 4 bases at J; junction bases unmatched: 7. Per the germline V gene, CDR1 is DFQATT and CDR2 is SNEGSKA (reference sequence). The CDR3 runs 14 residues. The chain is built from TRBV20-1 and TRBJ2-7; 7 bases agree with TRBD2. Sequencing was performed on blood. This receptor was taken from a man younger than 45 in good health. The CDR3 protein is CSARARTSLYEQYF. CDR3 in DNA: TGCAGTGCTAGAGCTCGGACTAGTTTGTACGAGCAGTACTTC.